This T cell receptor beta chain was profiled in a study of siplizumab effects on memory and regulatory T cells. V was shortened by 5 bases and J by 4 bases, with 9 bases between the two germline ends. Germline V gene lookup returns CDR1 SEHNR and CDR2 FQNEAQ (reference sequence). The CDR3 loop spans 12 amino acids. Findings and limits, study-wide: Under siplizumab, alloreactive sequences traced to unstimulated CD4+ memory cells were significantly reduced. Roughly 80-97% of proliferating CD4+ or CD8+ clones lacked an assignable naive or memory phenotype. Left unconfirmed was the suppressive function of proliferating Tregs from siplizumab cultures. Most alloreactive clones went unmapped to unstimulated subsets; only a minor fraction mapped.

Comment on this clone: The antigen is unknown.

Using immunoSEQ multiplex PCR, the repertoire was profiled, and TCRdb retains in-frame clones only, with some absent. The sample has over 85,000 clones; roughly 92% are singletons. The chain couples TRBV7-9 to TRBJ2-7; D not resolved. The sequence derives from a human donor in good health. The sequencing input was CD4+ T cells sorted from blood. CDR3 in amino acids: CASSPAEYEQYF. In DNA, the CDR3 is TGTGCCAGCAGCCCCGCCGAGTACGAGCAGTACTTC.